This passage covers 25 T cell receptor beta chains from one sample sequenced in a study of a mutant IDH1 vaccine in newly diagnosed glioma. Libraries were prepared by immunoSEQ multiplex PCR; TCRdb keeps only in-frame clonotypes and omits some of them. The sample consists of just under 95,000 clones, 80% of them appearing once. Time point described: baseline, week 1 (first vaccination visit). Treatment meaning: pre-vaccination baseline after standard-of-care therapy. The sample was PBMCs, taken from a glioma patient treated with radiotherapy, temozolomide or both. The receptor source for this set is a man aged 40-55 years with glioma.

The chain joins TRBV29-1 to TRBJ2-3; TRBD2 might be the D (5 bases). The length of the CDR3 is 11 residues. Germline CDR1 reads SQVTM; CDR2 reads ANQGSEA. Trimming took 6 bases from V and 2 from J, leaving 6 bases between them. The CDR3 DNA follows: TGCAGCGTAGCGGTCACAGATACGCAGTATTTT. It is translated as CSVAVTDTQYF.

The DNA for the CDR3 is TGTGCCAGCAGCACCGGGACAGCTGGAAACACCATATATTTT. Translating it yields CASSTGTAGNTIYF. The chain is built from TRBV7-2 and TRBJ1-3; 7 bases align to TRBD1. Germline CDR1 reads SGHTA; CDR2 reads FQGNSA. There are 14 residues in the CDR3. The ends lost 5 bases at V and 2 bases at J; junction bases unmatched: 3.

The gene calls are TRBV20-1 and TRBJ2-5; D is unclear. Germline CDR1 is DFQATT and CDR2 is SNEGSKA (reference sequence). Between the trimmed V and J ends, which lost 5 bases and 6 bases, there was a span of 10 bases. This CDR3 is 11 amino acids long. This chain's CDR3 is CSAASSQTQYF. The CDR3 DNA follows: TGCAGTGCTGCCTCCTCTCAGACCCAGTACTTC.

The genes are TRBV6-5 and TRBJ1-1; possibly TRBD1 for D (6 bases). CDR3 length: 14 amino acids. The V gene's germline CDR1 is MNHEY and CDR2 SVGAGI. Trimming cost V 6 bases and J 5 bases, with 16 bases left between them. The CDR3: CASSLKQGKTEAFF. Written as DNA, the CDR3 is TGTGCCAGCAGCCTTAAACAGGGAAAGACTGAAGCTTTCTTT.

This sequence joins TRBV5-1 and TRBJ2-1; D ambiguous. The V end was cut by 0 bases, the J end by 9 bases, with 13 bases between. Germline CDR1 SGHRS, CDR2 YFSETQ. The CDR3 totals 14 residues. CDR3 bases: TGCGCCAGCAGCTTGGACCTCCGGACGGTTGAGCAGTTCTTC. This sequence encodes CASSLDLRTVEQFF. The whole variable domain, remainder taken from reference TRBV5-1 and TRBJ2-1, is KAGVTQTPRYLIKTRGQQVTLSCSPISGHRSVSWYQQTPGQGLQFLFEYFSETQRNKGNFPGRFSGRQFSNSRSEMNVSTLELGDSALYLCASSLDLRTVEQFFGPGTRLTVL.

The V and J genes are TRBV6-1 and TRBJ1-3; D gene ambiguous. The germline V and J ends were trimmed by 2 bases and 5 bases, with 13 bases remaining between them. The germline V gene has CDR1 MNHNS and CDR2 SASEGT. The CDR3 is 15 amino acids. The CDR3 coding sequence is TGTGCCAGCAGTGAAAGCGGGTTCTTTAGAAACACCATATATTTT. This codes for CASSESGFFRNTIYF.

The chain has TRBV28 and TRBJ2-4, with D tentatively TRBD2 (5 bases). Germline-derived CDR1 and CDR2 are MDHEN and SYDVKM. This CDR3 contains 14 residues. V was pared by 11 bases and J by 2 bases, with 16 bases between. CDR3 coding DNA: TGTGCCTCCCACGAGGGCGGCTCCAAAAACATTCAGTACTTC. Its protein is CASHEGGSKNIQYF.

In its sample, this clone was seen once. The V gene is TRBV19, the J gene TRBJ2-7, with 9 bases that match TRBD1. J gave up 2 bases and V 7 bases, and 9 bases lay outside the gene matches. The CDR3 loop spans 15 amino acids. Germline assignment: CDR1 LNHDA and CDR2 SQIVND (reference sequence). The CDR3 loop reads CASTRGTGLTYEQYF. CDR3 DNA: TGTGCCAGTACCCGAGGGACAGGGCTAACCTACGAGCAGTACTTC.

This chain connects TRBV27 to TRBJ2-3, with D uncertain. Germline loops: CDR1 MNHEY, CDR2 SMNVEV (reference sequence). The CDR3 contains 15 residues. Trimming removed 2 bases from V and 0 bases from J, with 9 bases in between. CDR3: CASSLERPSTDTQYF. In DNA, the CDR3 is TGTGCCAGCAGTTTAGAACGCCCTAGCACAGATACGCAGTATTTT.

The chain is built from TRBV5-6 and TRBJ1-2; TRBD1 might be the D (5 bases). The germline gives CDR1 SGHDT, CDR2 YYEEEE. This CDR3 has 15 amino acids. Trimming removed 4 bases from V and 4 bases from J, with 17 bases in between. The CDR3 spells CASSPGPRVVYGYTF. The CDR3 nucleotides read TGTGCCAGCAGCCCGGGGCCCAGGGTTGTCTATGGCTACACCTTC.

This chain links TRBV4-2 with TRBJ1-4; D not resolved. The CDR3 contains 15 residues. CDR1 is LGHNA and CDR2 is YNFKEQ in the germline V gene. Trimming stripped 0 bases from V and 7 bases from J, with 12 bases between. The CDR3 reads CASSQEVHDLEKLFF. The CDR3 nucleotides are TGTGCCAGCAGCCAAGAGGTCCATGACCTTGAAAAACTGTTTTTT.

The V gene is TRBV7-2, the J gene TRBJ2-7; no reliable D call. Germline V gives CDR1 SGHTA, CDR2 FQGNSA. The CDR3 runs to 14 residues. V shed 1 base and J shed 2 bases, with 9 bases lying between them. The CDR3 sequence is CASSLVDGTYEQYF. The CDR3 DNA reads TGTGCCAGCAGCTTAGTTGACGGAACCTACGAGCAGTACTTC.

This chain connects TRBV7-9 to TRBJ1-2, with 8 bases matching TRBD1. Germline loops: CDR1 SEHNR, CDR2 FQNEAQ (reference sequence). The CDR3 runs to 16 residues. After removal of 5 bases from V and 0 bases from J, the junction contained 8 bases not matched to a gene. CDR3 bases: TGTGCCAGCAGCGGGATGGGACAGGTTCCTAACTATGGCTACACCTTC. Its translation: CASSGMGQVPNYGYTF.

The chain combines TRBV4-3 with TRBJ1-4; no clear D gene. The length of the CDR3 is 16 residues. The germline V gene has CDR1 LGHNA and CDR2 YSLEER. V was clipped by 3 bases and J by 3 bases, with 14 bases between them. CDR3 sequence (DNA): TGCGCCAGCAGCCAGAGTTGGAGACACCCTAATGAAAAACTGTTTTTT. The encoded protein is CASSQSWRHPNEKLFF.

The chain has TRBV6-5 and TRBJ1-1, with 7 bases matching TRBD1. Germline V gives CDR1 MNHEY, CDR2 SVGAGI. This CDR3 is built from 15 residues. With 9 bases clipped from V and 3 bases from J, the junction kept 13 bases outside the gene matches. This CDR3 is CASYPSTGRDTEAFF. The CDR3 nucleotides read TGTGCCAGTTACCCGTCGACAGGGAGGGACACTGAAGCTTTCTTT.

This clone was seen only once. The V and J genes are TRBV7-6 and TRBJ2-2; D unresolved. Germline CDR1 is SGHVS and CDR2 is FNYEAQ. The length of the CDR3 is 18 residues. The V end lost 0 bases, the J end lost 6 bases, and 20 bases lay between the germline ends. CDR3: CASSLAFLPGQAPGELFF. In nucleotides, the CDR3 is TGTGCCAGCAGCTTAGCCTTCCTACCTGGGCAGGCGCCCGGGGAGCTGTTTTTT.

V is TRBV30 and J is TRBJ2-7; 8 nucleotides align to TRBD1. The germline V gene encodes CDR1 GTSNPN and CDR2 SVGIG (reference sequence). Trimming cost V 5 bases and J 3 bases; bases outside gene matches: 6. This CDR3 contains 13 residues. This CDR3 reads CAWVDRGRYEQYF. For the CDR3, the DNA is TGTGCCTGGGTTGACAGGGGTCGCTACGAGCAGTACTTC. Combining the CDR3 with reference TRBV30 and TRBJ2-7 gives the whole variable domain SQTIHQWPATLVQPVGSPLSLECTVEGTSNPNLYWYRQAAGRGLQLLFYSVGIGQISSEVPQNLSASRPQDRQFILSSKKLLLSDSGFYLCAWVDRGRYEQYFGPGTRLTVT.

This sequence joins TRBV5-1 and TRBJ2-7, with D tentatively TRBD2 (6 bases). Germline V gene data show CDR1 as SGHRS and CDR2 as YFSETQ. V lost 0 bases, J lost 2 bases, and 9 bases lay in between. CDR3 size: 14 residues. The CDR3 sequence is CASSLVAGTYEQYF. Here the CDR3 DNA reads TGCGCCAGCAGCTTGGTTGCGGGGACCTACGAGCAGTACTTC.

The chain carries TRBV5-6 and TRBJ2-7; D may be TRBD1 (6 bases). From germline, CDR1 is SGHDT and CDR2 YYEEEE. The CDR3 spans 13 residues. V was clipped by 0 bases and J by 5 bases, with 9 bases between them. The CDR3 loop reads CASSLVQGHEQYF. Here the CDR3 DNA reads TGTGCCAGCAGCTTGGTACAGGGACACGAGCAGTACTTC. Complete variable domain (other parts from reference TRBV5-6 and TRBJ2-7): DAGVTQSPTHLIKTRGQQVTLRCSPKSGHDTVSWYQQALGQGPQFIFQYYEEEERQRGNFPDRFSGHQFPNYSSELNVNALLLGDSALYLCASSLVQGHEQYFGPGTRLTVT.

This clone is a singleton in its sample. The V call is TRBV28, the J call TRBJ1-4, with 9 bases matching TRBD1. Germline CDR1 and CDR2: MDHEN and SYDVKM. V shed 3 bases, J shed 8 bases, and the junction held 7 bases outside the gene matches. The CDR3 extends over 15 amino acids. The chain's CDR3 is CASSFWGQGREKLFF. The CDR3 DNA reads TGTGCCAGCAGTTTTTGGGGACAGGGTCGGGAAAAACTGTTTTTT. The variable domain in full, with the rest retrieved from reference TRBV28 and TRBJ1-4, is DVKVTQSSRYLVKRTGEKVFLECVQDMDHENMFWYRQDPGLGLRLIYFSYDVKMKEKGDIPEGYSVSREKKERFSLILESASTNQTSMYLCASSFWGQGREKLFFGSGTQLSVL.

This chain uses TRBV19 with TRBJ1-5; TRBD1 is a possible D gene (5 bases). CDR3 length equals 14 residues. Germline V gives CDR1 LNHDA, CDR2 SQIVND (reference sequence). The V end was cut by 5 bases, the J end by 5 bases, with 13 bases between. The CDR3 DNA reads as TGTGCCAGTAGTGCCGGGGCAGGGCATCAGCCCCAGCATTTT. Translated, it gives CASSAGAGHQPQHF.

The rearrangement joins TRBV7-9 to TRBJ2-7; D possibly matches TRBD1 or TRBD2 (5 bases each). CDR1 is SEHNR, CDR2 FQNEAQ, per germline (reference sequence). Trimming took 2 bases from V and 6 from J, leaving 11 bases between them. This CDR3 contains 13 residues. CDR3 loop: CASSLQGPGEQYF. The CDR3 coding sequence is TGTGCCAGCAGCTTACAGGGACCGGGCGAGCAGTACTTC.

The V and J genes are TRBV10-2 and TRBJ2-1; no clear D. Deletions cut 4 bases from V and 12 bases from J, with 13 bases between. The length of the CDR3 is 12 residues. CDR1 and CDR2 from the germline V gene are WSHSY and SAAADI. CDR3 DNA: TGCGCCAGCAGTGGGACGGTTGGACGGCAGTTCTTC. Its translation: CASSGTVGRQFF.

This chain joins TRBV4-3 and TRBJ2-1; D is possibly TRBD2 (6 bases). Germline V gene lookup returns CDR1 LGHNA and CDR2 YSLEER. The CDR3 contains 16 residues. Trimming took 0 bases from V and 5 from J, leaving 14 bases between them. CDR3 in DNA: TGCGCCAGCAGCCAAGAAGGCCTAGCGTCCCACAATGAGCAGTTCTTC. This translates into CASSQEGLASHNEQFF.

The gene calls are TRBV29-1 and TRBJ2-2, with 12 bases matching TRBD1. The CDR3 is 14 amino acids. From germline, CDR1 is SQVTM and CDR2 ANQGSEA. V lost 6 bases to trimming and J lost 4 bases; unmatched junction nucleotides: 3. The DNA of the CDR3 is TGCAGCGTGGGGACAGGGGGCGGCACCGGGGAGCTGTTTTTT. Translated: CSVGTGGGTGELFF.